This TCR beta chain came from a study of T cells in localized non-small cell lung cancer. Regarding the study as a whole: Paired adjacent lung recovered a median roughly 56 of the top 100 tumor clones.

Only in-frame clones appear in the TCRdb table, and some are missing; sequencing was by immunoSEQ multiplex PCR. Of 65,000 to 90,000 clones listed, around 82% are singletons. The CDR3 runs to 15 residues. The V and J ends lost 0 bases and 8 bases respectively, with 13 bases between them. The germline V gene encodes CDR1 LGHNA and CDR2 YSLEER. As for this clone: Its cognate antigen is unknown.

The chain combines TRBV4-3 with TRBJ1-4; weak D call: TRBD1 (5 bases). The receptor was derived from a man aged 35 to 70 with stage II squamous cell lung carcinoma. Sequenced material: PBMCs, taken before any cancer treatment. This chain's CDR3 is CASSQEQVSGEKLFF. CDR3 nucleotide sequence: TGCGCCAGCAGCCAAGAACAGGTCTCGGGGGAAAAACTGTTTTTT.